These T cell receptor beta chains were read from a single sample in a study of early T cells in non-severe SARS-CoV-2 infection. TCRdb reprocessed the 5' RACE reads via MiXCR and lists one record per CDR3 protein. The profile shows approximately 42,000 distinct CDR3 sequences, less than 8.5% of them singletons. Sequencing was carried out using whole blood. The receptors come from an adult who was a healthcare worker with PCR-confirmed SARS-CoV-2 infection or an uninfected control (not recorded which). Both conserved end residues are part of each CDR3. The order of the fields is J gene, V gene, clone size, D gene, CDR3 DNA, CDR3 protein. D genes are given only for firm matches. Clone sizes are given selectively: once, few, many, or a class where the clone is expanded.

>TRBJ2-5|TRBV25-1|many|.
TGTGCCAGCAGTGATCCAGGGCAGGGGGGGAAGACCCAGTACTTC
CASSDPGQGGKTQYF
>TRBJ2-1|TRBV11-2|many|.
TGTGCCAGCAGCTCGGAGGTTTACAATGAGCAGTTCTTC
CASSSEVYNEQFF
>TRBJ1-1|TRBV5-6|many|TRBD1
TGTGCCAGCAGCTTGGCTCCAGGGGGCTTGGACACTGAAGCTTTCTTT
CASSLAPGGLDTEAFF
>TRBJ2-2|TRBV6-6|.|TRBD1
TGTGCCAGCAGTCGGACAGGGGCAAACACCGGGGAGCTGTTTTTT
CASSRTGANTGELFF
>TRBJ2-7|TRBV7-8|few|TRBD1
TGTGCCAGCACCGTGGGACAGGGACTCTACGAGCAGTACTTC
CASTVGQGLYEQYF
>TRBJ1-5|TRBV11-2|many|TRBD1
TGTGCCAGCAGCTTTGGACAGGGGGGAAATCAGCCCCAGCATTTT
CASSFGQGGNQPQHF
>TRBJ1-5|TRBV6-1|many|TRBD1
TGTGCCAGCAGTAGGACAGGGAGGGACAATCAGCCCCAGCATTTT
CASSRTGRDNQPQHF
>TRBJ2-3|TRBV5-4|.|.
TGTGCCAGCAGCATCGTCCCTGACAGTCTTAGCACAGATACGCAGTATTTT
CASSIVPDSLSTDTQYF
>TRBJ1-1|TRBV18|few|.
TGTGCCAGCTCACCCCCTTCCGGGAACACTGAAGCTTTCTTT
CASSPPSGNTEAFF
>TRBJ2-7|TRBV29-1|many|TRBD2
TGCAGCGTTGTTTCCCAGCGGGGGTACGAGCAGTACTTC
CSVVSQRGYEQYF
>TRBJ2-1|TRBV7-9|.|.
TGTGCCAGCAGCCCCTCGAATGAGCAGTTCTTC
CASSPSNEQFF
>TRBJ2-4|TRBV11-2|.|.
TGTGCCAGCAGCTTAGGAGGAAACATTCAGTACTTC
CASSLGGNIQYF
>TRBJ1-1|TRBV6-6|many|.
TGTGCCAGCAGTGGGCCCACGCGAGCTTTCTTT
CASSGPTRAFF
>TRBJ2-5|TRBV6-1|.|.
TGTGCCAGCAGTGCCCCTCGATCCCGCGGCCAAGAGACCCAGTACTTC
CASSAPRSRGQETQYF
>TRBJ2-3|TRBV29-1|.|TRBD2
TGCAGCGTTGTCCTTCGGCCCCTAGCGGGGGCCCGGTTAACCACAGATACGCAGTATTTT
CSVVLRPLAGARLTTDTQYF
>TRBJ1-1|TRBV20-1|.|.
TGCAGTGCTAGAGCTGCAATGGGGACTGAAGCTTTCTTT
CSARAAMGTEAFF
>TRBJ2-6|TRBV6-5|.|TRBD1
TGTGCCAGCAGTTACTCAAGAACCGGGACAGGGGGCTCTGGGGCCATCGTCCTGACTTTC
CASSYSRTGTGGSGAIVLTF
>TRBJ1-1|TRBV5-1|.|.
TGCGCCAGCAGCTTGGATACGGTGAACACTGAAGCTTTCTTT
CASSLDTVNTEAFF
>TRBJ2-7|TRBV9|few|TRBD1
TGTGCCAGCAGCGTTTTCGGGGGACAGGGCTACGAGCAGTACTTC
CASSVFGGQGYEQYF
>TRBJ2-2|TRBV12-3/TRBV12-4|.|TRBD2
TGTGCCAGCAGCTCACCGGGACTAGCGGTGGTCGGGGAGCTGTTTTTT
CASSSPGLAVVGELFF
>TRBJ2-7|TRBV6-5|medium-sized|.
TGTGCCAGCAGTTACCAGGGGGGGCGAGAGCAGTACTTC
CASSYQGGREQYF
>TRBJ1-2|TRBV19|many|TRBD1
TGTGCCAGTAGTATACGGCCGGCAGGGGGTGGCTACACCTTC
CASSIRPAGGGYTF
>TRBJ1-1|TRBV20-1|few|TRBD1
TGCAGTGCTAAGACAGGGGGCAACACTGAAGCTTTCTTT
CSAKTGGNTEAFF
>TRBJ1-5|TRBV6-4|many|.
TGTGCCAGCAGTGAGGACGGGAATCAGCCCCAGCATTTT
CASSEDGNQPQHF
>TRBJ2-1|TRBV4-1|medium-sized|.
TGCGCCAGCAGCCACCCCGGGCAGGTTAGAGAGCAGTTCTTC
CASSHPGQVREQFF
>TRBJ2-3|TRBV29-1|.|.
TGCAGCGTCTCCTTGCCAGGGGGGGAAGATACGCAGTATTTT
CSVSLPGGEDTQYF
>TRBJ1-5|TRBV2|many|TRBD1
TGTGCCAGCAATCCAGGGACAGGCAATCAGCCCCAGCATTTT
CASNPGTGNQPQHF
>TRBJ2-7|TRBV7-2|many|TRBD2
TGTGCCAGCAGCTACCGGGACTACCGTTCCGAGCAGTACTTC
CASSYRDYRSEQYF
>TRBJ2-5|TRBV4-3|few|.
TGCGCCAGCAGCCAACGTCCGAAAGAGACCCAGTACTTC
CASSQRPKETQYF
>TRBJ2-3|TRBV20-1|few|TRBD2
TGCAGTGCCCTACCGGGACTAGCGGGGGCTGAGTGGTTCACAGATACGCAGTATTTT
CSALPGLAGAEWFTDTQYF
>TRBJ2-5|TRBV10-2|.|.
TGCGCCAGCACCGGGGTGCTCCAAGAGACCCAGTACTTC
CASTGVLQETQYF
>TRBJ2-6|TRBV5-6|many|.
TGTGCCAGCAGCGGCCGGGACTCCGACTCTGGGGCCAACGTCCTGACTTTC
CASSGRDSDSGANVLTF
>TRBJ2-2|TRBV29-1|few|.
TGCAGCGTTGAATCGGGGCCCGGGGAGCTTTTTTTT
CSVESGPGELFF
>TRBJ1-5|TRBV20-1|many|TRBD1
TGCAGTGCTACTCCTTACCGGGACAGGGAAGGCAATCAGCCCCAGCATTTT
CSATPYRDREGNQPQHF
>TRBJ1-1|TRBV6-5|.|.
TGTGCCAGCAGTTTCCACACAGGGGAAGCTTTCTTT
CASSFHTGEAFF
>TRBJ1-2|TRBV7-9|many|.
TGTGCCAGCAGCCCCACGGGGGCGTATGGCTACACCTTC
CASSPTGAYGYTF
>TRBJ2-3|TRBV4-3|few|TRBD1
TGCGCCAGCAGCCGGACAGGGGGACAGCTCCATACGCAGTATTTT
CASSRTGGQLHTQYF
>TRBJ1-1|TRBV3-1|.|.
TGTGCCAGCAGCCAGGAAAGGGGAACTGAAGCTTTCTTT
CASSQERGTEAFF
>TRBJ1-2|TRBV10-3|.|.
TGTGCCATCAGTGGGCTATGGTTACAGGGAGTTGACTATGGCTACACCTTC
CAISGLWLQGVDYGYTF
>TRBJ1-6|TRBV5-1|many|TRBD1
TGCGCCAGCAGCTTGGCGGTCACAGGGGATCCCCTCCACTTT
CASSLAVTGDPLHF
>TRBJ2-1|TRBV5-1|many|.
TGCGCCAGCAGCTCGGGGCCCGAGCGGTATTACAATGAGCAGTTCTTC
CASSSGPERYYNEQFF
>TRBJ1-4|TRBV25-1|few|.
TGTGCCAGCAGTGCCGCCCAGTACAGGGTTGATGAAAAACTGTTTTTT
CASSAAQYRVDEKLFF
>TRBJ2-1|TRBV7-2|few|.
TGTGCCAGCAGCTTACAACCTCTCTCCTACAATGAGCAGTTCTTC
CASSLQPLSYNEQFF
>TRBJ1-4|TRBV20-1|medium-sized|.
TGCAGTGCTAGAGGAAAAGGGTGGACTCCATTTGCAACTAATGAAAAACTGTTTTTT
CSARGKGWTPFATNEKLFF
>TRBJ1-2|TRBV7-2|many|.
TGTGCCAGCAGCCTAGACTCGAACTATGGCTACACCTTC
CASSLDSNYGYTF
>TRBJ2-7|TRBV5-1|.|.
TGCGCCAGCAGCCCCGGGACCCAGAGCTCCTACGAGCAGTACTTC
CASSPGTQSSYEQYF
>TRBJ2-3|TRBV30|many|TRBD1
TGTGCCTGCCACGGACAGGGCTGGACAGATACGCAGTATTTT
CACHGQGWTDTQYF
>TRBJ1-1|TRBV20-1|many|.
TGCAGTGCCAGCGGGGGACGGACTGAAGCTTTCTTT
CSASGGRTEAFF